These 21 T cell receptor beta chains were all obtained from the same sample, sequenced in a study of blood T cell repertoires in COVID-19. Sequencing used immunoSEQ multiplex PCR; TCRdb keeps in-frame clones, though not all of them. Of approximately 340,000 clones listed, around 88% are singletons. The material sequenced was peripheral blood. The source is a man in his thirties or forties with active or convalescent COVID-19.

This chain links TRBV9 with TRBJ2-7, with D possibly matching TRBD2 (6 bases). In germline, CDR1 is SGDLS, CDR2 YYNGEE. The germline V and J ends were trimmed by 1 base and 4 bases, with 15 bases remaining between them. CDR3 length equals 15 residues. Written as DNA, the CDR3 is TGTGCCAGCAGCGTAATGGCGGGGAGTCGTTACGAGCAGTACTTC. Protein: CASSVMAGSRYEQYF.

CDR3 sequence: CASSPVSGSGMVDTQYF. As DNA, the CDR3 is TGTGCCAGCAGTCCCGTTTCGGGTAGCGGGATGGTTGATACGCAGTATTTT. This sequence joins TRBV28 and TRBJ2-3, with TRBD2 identical over 8 bases. Germline lookup yields CDR1 MDHEN and CDR2 SYDVKM. This CDR3 contains 17 residues. Trimming took 5 bases from V and 6 from J; bases not matched to a gene: 16.

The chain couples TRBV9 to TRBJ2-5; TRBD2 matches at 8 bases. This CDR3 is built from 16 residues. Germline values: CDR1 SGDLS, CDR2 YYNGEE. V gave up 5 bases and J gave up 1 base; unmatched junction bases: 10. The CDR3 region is CASSPGGAGPQETQYF. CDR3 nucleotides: TGTGCCAGCAGTCCCGGGGGGGCGGGCCCCCAAGAGACCCAGTACTTC.

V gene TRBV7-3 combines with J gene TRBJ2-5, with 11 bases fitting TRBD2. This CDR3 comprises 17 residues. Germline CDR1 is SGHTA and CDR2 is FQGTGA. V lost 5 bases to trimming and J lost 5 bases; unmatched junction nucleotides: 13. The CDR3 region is CASSAPLAGVEGETQYF. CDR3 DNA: TGTGCCAGCAGCGCCCCACTAGCGGGAGTAGAGGGGGAGACCCAGTACTTC.

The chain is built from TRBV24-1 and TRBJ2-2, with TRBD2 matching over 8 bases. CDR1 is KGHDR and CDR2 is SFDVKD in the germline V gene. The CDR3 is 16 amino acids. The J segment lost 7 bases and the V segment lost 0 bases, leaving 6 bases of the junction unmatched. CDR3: CATSDLYGRGSGELFF. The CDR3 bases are TGTGCCACCAGTGATTTGTACGGGAGGGGAAGCGGGGAGCTGTTTTTT.

CDR3 nucleotides: TGTGCCAGCAGCTTAGGTACGGTCGGCTATGGCTACACCTTC. The encoded protein is CASSLGTVGYGYTF. The J gene is TRBJ1-2, the V gene TRBV11-2; D gene unclear. The CDR3 extends over 14 amino acids. CDR1 SGHAT and CDR2 FQNNGV come from the germline V gene. Trimming pared 1 base from V and 4 bases from J, leaving 10 bases between.

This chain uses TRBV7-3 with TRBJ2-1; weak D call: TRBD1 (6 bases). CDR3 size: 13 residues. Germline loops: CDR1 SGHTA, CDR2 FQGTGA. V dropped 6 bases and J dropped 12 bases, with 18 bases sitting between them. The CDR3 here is CASSFPPDRLQFF. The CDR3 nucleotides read TGTGCCAGCAGTTTTCCGCCTGACAGGTTGCAGTTCTTC.

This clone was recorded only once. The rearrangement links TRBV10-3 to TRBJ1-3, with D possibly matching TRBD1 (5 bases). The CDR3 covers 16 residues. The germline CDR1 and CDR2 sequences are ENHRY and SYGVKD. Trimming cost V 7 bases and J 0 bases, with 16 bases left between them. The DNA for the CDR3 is TGTGCCATCACTGAACCCAGGGCTAGCTCTGGAAACACCATATATTTT. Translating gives CAITEPRASSGNTIYF.

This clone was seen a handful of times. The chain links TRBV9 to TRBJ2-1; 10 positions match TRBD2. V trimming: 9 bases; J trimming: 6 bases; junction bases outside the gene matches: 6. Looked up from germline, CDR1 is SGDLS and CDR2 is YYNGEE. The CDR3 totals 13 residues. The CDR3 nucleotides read TGTGCCACCTCACGACTAGCGGGCAATGAGCAGTTCTTC. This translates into CATSRLAGNEQFF.

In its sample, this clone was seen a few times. CDR3 in amino acids: CASSLEGGSSYEQYF. In nucleotides, the CDR3 is TGCGCCAGCAGCCTGGAGGGGGGGAGCTCCTACGAGCAGTACTTC. This chain connects TRBV4-1 to TRBJ2-7; tentatively, D is TRBD2 (7 bases). The CDR3 runs 15 residues. Trimming left V 4 bases short and J 0 bases short, with 13 bases between. Germline CDR1 MGHRA, CDR2 YSYEKL.

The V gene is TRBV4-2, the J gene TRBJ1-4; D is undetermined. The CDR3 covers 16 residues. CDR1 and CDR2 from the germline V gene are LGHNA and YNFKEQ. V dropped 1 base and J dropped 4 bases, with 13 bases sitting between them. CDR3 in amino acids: CASSQGGNTINEKLFF. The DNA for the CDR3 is TGTGCCAGCAGCCAAGGAGGGAACACTATTAATGAAAAACTGTTTTTT.

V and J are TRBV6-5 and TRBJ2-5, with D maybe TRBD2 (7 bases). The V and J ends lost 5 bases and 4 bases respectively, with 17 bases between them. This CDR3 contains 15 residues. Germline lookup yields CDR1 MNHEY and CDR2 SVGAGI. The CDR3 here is CASSPGGGGSETQYF. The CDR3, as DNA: TGTGCCAGCAGTCCTGGAGGGGGGGGCTCAGAGACCCAGTACTTC.

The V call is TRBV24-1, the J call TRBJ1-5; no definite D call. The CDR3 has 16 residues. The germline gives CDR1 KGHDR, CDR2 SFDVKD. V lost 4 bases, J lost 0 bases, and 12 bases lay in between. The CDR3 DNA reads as TGTGCCACCAGTGACCCGGGGAGGTATAGCAATCAGCCCCAGCATTTT. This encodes CATSDPGRYSNQPQHF.

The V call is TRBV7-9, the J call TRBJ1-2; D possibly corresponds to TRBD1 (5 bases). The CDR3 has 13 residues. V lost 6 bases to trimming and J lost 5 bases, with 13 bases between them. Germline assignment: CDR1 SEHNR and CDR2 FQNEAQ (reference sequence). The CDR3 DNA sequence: TGTGCCAGCAGTATTAGCAGGGCTTATGGCTACACCTTC. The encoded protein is CASSISRAYGYTF.

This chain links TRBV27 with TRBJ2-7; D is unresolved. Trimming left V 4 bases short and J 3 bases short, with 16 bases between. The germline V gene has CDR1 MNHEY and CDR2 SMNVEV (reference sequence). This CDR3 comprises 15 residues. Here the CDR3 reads CASSSHGSTSYEQYF. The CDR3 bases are TGTGCCAGCAGTTCCCACGGGTCAACCAGCTACGAGCAGTACTTC.

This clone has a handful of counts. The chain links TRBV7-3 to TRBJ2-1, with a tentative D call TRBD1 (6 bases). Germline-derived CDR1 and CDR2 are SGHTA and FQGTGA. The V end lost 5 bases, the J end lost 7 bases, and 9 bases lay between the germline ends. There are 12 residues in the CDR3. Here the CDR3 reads CASSARGNEQFF. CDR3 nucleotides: TGTGCCAGCAGCGCGAGGGGGAATGAGCAGTTCTTC.

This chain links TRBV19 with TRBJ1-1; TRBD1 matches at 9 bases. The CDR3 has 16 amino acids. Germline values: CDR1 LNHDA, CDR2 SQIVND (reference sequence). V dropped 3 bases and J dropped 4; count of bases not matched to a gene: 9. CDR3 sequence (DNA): TGTGCCAGTAGTATTACAGGGGGCCGGTTGAGCACTGAAGCTTTCTTT. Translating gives CASSITGGRLSTEAFF.

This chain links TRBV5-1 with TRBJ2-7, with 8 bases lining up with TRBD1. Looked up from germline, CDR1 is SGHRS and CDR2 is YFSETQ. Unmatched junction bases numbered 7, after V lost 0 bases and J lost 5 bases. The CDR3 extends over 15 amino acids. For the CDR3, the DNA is TGCGCCAGCAGCTTGGCCGAACAGGGGGTCCACGAGCAGTACTTC. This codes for CASSLAEQGVHEQYF.

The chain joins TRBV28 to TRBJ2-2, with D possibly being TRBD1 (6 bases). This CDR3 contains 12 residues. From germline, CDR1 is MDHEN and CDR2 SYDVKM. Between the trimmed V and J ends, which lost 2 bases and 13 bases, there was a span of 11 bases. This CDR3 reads CASSLTRGRLFF. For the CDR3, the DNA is TGTGCCAGCAGTTTAACGAGGGGGAGGCTGTTTTTT. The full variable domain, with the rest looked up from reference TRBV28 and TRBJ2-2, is DVKVTQSSRYLVKRTGEKVFLECVQDMDHENMFWYRQDPGLGLRLIYFSYDVKMKEKGDIPEGYSVSREKKERFSLILESASTNQTSMYLCASSLTRGRLFFGEGSRLTVL.

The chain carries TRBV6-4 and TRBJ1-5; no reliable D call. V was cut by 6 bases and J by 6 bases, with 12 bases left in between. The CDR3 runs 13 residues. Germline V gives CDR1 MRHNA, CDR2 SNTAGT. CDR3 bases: TGTGCCAGCAGCACCGAACGGGGTCAGCCCCAGCATTTT. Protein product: CASSTERGQPQHF.

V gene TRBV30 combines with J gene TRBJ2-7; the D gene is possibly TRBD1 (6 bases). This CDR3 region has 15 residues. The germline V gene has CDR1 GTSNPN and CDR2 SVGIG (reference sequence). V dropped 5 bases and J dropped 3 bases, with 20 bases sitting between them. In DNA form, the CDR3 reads TGTGCCTGGCGCCCTATGGGGGCCGGTAACTACGAGCAGTACTTC. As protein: CAWRPMGAGNYEQYF.